This entry lists 8 T cell receptor beta chains sequenced from one sample in a study of OX40 agonist ivuxolimab in advanced cancers. Generated by immunoSEQ multiplex PCR, the TCRdb table keeps only in-frame clones and is missing some. The sample comprises tens of thousands of clones, 75% to 90% of which are singletons, and 9.5% to 14% rests with the top ten. Sequenced material: CD4+ or CD8+ T cells sorted from blood, taken in a trial of the OX40 agonist ivuxolimab. The receptors here all came from an adult with an advanced solid tumor such as melanoma, head and neck, liver or kidney cancer.

The chain recombines TRBV11-2 with TRBJ2-3; D uncertain. V lost 0 bases and J lost 7, with 11 bases in between. Per germline, CDR1 SGHAT and CDR2 FQNNGV. The CDR3 runs 14 residues. In nucleotides, the CDR3 is TGTGCCAGCAGCTTAGAAGCAGACGCAAATACGCAGTATTTT. Translating gives CASSLEADANTQYF.

The chain employs TRBV7-2 and TRBJ1-2; D is possibly TRBD1 (5 bases). The CDR3 has 13 amino acids. Germline values: CDR1 SGHTA, CDR2 FQGNSA. V lost 5 bases and J 4 bases, leaving 11 bases between the germline ends. The CDR3 loop is CASSRQSLYGYTF. The CDR3 coding sequence is TGTGCCAGCAGCCGACAGTCGCTCTATGGCTACACCTTC.

V and J are TRBV9 and TRBJ1-2; D remains ambiguous. The CDR3 runs 13 residues. Deletions cut 0 bases from V and 10 bases from J, with 13 bases between. Germline CDR1 is SGDLS and CDR2 is YYNGEE. CDR3 DNA sequence: TGTGCCAGCAGCGTAGTAGGAGAAGTGGTCTACACCTTC. Its protein product is CASSVVGEVVYTF.

This chain links TRBV5-6 with TRBJ1-3; TRBD1 is a possible D gene (6 bases). Trimming removed 3 bases from V and 1 base from J, with 8 bases in between. Germline V gene lookup returns CDR1 SGHDT and CDR2 YYEEEE. This CDR3 region has 14 residues. CDR3 nucleotide sequence: TGTGCCAGCAGCTCACAGGGTTCTGGAAACACCATATATTTT. Protein product: CASSSQGSGNTIYF. Full variable domain (remainder filled in from reference TRBV5-6 and TRBJ1-3): DAGVTQSPTHLIKTRGQQVTLRCSPKSGHDTVSWYQQALGQGPQFIFQYYEEEERQRGNFPDRFSGHQFPNYSSELNVNALLLGDSALYLCASSSQGSGNTIYFGEGSWLTVV.

The rearrangement links TRBV2 to TRBJ2-2, with D hard to call. This CDR3 region has 17 residues. V was clipped by 8 bases and J by 4 bases, with 23 bases between them. Germline lookup yields CDR1 SNHLY and CDR2 FYNNEI. As DNA, the CDR3 is TGTGCCAGCCTTCAGTTTTCGTCGGGCGTCGGCACCGGGGAGCTGTTTTTT. It encodes CASLQFSSGVGTGELFF.

Written as DNA, the CDR3 is TGTGCCAGCAGCTTGGCCACCTCCTATGGCTACACCTTC. Translation: CASSLATSYGYTF. The rearrangement joins TRBV5-4 to TRBJ1-2; D unclear. The CDR3 length is 13 residues. Germline lookup yields CDR1 SGHNT and CDR2 YYREEE (reference sequence). V lost 0 bases to trimming and J lost 4 bases, with 7 bases between them.

The V and J genes are TRBV29-1 and TRBJ2-5; tentative D call: TRBD2 (7 bases). V lost 0 bases, J lost 5 bases, and 13 bases lay in between. The CDR3 is made up of 14 amino acids. Germline V gene sequence: CDR1 SQVTM, CDR2 ANQGSEA. The CDR3 loop is CSVEEGGARETQYF. The CDR3 DNA reads TGCAGCGTTGAAGAAGGGGGGGCGAGGGAGACCCAGTACTTC. Filled out from reference TRBV29-1 and TRBJ2-5, the complete variable domain reads SAVISQKPSRDICQRGTSLTIQCQVDSQVTMMFWYRQQPGQSLTLIATANQGSEATYESGFVIDKFPISRPNLTFSTLTVSNMSPEDSSIYLCSVEEGGARETQYFGPGTRLLVL.

The V call is TRBV5-1, the J call TRBJ2-7; D may be TRBD2 (5 bases). Trimming took off 4 bases at V and 3 bases at J, with 17 bases between the two ends. This CDR3 has 15 residues. CDR1 and CDR2 from the germline V gene are SGHRS and YFSETQ. CDR3 sequence reads: CASSPPGRGFYEQYF. CDR3 bases: TGCGCCAGCAGCCCCCCAGGTAGAGGGTTCTACGAGCAGTACTTC.